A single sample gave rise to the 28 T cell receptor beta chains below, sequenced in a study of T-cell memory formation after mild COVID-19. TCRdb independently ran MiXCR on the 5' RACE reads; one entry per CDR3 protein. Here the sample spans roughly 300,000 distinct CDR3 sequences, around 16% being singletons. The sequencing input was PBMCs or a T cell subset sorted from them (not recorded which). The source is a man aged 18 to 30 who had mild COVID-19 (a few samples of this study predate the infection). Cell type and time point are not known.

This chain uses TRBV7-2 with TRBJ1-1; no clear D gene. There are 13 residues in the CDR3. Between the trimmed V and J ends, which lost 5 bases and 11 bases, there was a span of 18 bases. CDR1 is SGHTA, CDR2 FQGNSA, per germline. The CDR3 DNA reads TGTGCCAGCAGCACGGACGGGTGGCCGCGGGCTTTCTTT. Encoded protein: CASSTDGWPRAFF.

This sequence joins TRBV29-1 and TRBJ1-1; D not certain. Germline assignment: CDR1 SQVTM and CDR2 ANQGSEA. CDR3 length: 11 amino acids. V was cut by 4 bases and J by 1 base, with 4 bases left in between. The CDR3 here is CSVVGNTEAFF. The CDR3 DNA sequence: TGCAGCGTTGTAGGGAACACTGAAGCTTTCTTT.

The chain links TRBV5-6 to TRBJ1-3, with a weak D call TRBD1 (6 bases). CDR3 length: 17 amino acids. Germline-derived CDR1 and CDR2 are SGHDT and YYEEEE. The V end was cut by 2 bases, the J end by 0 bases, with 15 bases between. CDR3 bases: TGTGCCAGCAGCTTTGGGCCAGGGGCCTACTCTGGAAACACCATATATTTT. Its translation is CASSFGPGAYSGNTIYF.

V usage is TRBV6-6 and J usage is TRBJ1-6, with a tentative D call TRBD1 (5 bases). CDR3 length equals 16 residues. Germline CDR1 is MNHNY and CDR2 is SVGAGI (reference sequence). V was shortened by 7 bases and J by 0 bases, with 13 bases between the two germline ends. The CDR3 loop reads CASNPGGGSYNSPLHF. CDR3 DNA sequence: TGTGCCAGCAACCCTGGGGGGGGCTCCTATAATTCACCCCTCCACTTT.

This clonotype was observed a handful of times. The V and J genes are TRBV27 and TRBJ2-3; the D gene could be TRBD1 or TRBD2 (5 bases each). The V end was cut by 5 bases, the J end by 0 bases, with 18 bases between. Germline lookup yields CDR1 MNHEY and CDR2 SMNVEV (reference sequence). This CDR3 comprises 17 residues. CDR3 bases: TGTGCCAGCAGTCCCGCGGTTGGGGGTATGAGCACAGATACGCAGTATTTT. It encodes CASSPAVGGMSTDTQYF.

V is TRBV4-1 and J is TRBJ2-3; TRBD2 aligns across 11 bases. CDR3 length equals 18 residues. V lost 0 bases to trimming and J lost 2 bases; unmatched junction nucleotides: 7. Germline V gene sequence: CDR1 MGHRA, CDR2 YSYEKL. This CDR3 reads CASSQDRASGGNTDTQYF. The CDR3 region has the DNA TGCGCCAGCAGCCAAGATCGGGCTAGCGGGGGGAACACAGATACGCAGTATTTT.

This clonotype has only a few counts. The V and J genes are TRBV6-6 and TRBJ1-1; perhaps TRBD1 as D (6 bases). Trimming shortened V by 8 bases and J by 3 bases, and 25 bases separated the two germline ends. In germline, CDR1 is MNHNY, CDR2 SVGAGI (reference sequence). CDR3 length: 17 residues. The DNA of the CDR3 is TGTGCCAGCGAGCGAGGGGGGGCGAGGTTAAGAGACACTGAAGCTTTCTTT. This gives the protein CASERGGARLRDTEAFF.

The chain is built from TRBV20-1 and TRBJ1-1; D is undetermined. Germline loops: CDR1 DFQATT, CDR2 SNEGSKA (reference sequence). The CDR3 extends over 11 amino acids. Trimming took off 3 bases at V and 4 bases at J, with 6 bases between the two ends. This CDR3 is CSARFVTEAFF. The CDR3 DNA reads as TGCAGTGCTAGGTTCGTCACTGAAGCTTTCTTT.

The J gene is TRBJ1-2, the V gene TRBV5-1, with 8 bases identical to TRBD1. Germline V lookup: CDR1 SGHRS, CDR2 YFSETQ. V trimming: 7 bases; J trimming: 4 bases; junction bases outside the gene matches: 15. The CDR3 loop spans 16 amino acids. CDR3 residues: CASRIQTGAGGYGYTF. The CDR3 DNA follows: TGCGCCAGCCGGATACAGACAGGGGCAGGTGGCTATGGCTACACCTTC.

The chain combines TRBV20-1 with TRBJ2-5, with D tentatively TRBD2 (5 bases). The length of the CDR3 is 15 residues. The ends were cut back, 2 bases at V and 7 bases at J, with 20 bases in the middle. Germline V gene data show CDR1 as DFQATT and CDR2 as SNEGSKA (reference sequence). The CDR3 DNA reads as TGCAGTGCTAGATCTCCTAGCTCTCGATCTGGGACCCAGTACTTC. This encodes CSARSPSSRSGTQYF.

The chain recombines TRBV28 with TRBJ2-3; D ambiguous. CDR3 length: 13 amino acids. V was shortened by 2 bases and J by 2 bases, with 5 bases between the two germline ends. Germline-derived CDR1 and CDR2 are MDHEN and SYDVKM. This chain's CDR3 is CASSLPLTDTQYF. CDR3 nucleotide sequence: TGTGCCAGCAGTTTACCTCTCACAGATACGCAGTATTTT.

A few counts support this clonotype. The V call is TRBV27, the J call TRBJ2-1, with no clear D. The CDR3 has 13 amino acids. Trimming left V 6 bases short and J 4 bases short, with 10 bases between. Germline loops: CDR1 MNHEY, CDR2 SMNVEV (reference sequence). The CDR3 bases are TGTGCCAGCAGCAGAAGGGTGTACAATGAGCAGTTCTTC. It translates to CASSRRVYNEQFF.

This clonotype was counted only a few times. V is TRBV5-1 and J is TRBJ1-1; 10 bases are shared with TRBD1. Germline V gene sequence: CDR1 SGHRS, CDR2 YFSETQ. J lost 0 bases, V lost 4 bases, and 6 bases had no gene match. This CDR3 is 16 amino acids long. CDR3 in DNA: TGCGCCAGCAGCCTACGGGGACAGGGGATGAACACTGAAGCTTTCTTT. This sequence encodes CASSLRGQGMNTEAFF.

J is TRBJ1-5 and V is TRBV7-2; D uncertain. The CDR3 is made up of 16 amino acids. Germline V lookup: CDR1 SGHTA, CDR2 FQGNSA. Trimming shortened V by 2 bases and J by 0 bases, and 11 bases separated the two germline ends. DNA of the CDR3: TGTGCCAGCAGCTTAATGGCAGTCAATAGCAATCAGCCCCAGCATTTT. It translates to CASSLMAVNSNQPQHF. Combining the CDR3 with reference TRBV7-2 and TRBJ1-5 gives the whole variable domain GAGVSQSPSNKVTEKGKDVELRCDPISGHTALYWYRQSLGQGLEFLIYFQGNSAPDKSGLPSDRFSAERTGGSVSTLTIQRTQQEDSAVYLCASSLMAVNSNQPQHFGDGTRLSIL.

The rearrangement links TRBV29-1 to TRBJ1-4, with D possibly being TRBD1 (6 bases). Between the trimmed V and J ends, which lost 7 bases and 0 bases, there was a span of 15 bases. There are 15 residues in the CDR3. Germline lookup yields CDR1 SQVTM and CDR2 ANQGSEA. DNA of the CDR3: TGCAGCGCCCTTCGAGGGGGATCAACTAATGAAAAACTGTTTTTT. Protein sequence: CSALRGGSTNEKLFF.

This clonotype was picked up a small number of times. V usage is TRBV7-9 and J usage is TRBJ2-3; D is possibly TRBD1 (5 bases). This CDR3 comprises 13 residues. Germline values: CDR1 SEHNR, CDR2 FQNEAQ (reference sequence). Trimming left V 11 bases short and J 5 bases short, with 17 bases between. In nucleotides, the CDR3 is TGTGCCCAAGATCCAGGGTTGGGAGATACGCAGTATTTT. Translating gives CAQDPGLGDTQYF.

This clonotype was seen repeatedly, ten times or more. The CDR3 bases are TGCGCCAGCAGCTTGGCGGCCTGGGGGGAAACCGGGGAGCTGTTTTTT. Amino acid sequence: CASSLAAWGETGELFF. V usage is TRBV5-1 and J usage is TRBJ2-2; D may be TRBD2 (6 bases). V lost 0 bases, J lost 5 bases, and 14 bases lay in between. The CDR3 has 16 residues. Germline CDR1 and CDR2: SGHRS and YFSETQ.

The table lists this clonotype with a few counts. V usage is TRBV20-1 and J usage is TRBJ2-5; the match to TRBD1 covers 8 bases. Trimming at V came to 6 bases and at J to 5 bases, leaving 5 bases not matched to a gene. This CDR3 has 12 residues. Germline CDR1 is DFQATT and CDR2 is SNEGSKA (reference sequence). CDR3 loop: CSASRQGETQYF. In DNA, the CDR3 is TGCAGTGCCTCGCGACAGGGGGAGACCCAGTACTTC.

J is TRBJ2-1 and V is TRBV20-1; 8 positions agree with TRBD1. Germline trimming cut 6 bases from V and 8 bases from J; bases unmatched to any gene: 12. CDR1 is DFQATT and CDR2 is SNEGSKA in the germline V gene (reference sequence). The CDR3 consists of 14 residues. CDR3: CSALSRTGLHEQFF. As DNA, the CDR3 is TGCAGTGCCCTAAGTCGGACAGGGTTACATGAGCAGTTCTTC.

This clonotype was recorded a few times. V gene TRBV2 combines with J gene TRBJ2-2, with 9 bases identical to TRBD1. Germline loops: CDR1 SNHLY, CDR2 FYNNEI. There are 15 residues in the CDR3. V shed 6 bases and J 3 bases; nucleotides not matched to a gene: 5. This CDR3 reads CASSPRDRDTGELFF. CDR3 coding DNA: TGTGCCAGCAGCCCTCGGGACAGGGACACCGGGGAGCTGTTTTTT. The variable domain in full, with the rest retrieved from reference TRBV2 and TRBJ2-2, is EPEVTQTPSHQVTQMGQEVILRCVPISNHLYFYWYRQILGQKVEFLVSFYNNEISEKSEIFDDQFSVERPDGSNFTLKIRSTKLEDSAMYFCASSPRDRDTGELFFGEGSRLTVL.

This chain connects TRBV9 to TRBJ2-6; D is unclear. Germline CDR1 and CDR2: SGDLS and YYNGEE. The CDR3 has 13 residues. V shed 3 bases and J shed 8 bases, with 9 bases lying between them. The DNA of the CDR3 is TGTGCCAGCAGCGGCGGTGTGTCCAACGTCCTGACTTTC. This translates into CASSGGVSNVLTF.

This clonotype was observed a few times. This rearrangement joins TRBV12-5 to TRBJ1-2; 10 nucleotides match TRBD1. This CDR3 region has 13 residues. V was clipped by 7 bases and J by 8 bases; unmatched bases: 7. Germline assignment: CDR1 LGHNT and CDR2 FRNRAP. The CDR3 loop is CASALTGGRGYTF. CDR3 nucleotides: TGTGCTAGTGCCCTGACAGGGGGCCGGGGCTACACCTTC.

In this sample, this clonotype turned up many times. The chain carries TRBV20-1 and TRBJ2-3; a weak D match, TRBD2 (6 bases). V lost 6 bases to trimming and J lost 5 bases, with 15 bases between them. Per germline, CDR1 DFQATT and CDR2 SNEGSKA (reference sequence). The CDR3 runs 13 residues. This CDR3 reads CSAVTRLKDTQYF. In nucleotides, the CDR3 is TGCAGTGCGGTGACTAGGTTGAAAGATACGCAGTATTTT.

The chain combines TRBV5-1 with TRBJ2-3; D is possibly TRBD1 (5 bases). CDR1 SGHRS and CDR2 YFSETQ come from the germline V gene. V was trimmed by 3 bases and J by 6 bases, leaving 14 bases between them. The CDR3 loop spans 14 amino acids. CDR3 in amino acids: CASSSDSPPDTQYF. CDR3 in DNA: TGCGCCAGCAGCTCCGACAGCCCCCCGGATACGCAGTATTTT. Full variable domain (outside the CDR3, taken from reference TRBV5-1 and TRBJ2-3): KAGVTQTPRYLIKTRGQQVTLSCSPISGHRSVSWYQQTPGQGLQFLFEYFSETQRNKGNFPGRFSGRQFSNSRSEMNVSTLELGDSALYLCASSSDSPPDTQYFGPGTRLTVL.

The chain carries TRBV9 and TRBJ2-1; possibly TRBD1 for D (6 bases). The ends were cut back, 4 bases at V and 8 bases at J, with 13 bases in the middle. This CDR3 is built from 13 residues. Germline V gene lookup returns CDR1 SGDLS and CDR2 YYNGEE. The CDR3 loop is CASSPRTVDEQFF. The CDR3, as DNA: TGTGCCAGCAGCCCCCGGACAGTAGATGAGCAGTTCTTC.

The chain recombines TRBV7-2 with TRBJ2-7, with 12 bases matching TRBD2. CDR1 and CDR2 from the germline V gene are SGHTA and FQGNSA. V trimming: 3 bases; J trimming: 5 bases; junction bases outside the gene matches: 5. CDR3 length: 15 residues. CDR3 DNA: TGTGCCAGCAGCTTCCGGACTAGCGGGGAGGACGAGCAGTACTTC. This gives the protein CASSFRTSGEDEQYF.

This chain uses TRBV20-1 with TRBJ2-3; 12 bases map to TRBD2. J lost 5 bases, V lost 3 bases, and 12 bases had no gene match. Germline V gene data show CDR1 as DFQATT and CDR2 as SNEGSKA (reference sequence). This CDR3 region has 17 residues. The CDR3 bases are TGCAGTGCTAGCATCGGACTAGCGGGGCGGCGGAGAGATACGCAGTATTTT. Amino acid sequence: CSASIGLAGRRRDTQYF.

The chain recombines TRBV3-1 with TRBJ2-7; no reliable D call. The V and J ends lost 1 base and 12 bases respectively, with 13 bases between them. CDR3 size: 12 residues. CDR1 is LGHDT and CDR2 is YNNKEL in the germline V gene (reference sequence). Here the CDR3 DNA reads TGTGCCAGCAGCCAAGCGACGGCCCCGGCGTACTTC. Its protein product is CASSQATAPAYF.